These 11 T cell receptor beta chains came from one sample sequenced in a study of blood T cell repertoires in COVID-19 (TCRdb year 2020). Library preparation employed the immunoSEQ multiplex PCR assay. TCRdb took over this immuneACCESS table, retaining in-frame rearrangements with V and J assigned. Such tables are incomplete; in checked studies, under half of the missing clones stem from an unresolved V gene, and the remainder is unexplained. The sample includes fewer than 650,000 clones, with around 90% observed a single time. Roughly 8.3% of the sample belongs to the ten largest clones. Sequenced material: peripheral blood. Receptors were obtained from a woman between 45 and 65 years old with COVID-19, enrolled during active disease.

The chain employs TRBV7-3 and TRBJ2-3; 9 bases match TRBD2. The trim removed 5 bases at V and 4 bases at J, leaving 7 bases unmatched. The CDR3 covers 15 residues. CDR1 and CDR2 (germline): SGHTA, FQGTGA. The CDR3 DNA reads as TGTGCCAGCAGCCCCTCGGCGGGGGGGGCAGATACGCAGTATTTT. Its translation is CASSPSAGGADTQYF.

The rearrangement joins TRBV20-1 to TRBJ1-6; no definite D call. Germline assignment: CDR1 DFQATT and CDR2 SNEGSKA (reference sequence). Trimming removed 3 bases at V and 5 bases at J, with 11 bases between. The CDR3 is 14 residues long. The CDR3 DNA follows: TGCAGTGCTAGTGAGAGGAGCAATAATTCACCCCTCCACTTT. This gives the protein CSASERSNNSPLHF.

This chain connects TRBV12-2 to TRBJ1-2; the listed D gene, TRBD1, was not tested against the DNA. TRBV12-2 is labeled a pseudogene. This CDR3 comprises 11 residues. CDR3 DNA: TGTGCAAGTCGCCATCAGGGTGGCTACACCTTC. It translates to CASRHQGGYTF.

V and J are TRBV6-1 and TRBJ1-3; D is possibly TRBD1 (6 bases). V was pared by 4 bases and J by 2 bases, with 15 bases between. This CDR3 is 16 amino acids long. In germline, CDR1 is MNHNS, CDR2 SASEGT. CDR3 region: CASSGYRERTGNTIYF. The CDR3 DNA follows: TGTGCCAGCAGTGGTTACAGGGAAAGAACTGGAAACACCATATATTTT.

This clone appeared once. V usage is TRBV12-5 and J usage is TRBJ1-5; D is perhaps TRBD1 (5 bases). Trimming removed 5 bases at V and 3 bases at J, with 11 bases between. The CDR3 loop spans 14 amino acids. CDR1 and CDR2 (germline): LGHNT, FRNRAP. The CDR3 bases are TGTGCTAGTGGTCCCGGGGGTTTCAATCAGCCCCAGCATTTT. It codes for CASGPGGFNQPQHF. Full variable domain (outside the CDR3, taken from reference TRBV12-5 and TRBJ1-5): DARVTQTPRHKVTEMGQEVTMRCQPILGHNTVFWYRQTMMQGLELLAYFRNRAPLDDSGMPKDRFSAEMPDATLATLKIQPSEPRDSAVYFCASGPGGFNQPQHFGDGTRLSIL.

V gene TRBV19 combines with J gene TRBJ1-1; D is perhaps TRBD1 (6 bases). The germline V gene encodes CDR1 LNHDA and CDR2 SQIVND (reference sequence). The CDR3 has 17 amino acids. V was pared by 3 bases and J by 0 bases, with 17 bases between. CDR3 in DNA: TGTGCCAGTAGTATGGTCGACAGGTCGCGCCTGAACACTGAAGCTTTCTTT. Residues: CASSMVDRSRLNTEAFF.

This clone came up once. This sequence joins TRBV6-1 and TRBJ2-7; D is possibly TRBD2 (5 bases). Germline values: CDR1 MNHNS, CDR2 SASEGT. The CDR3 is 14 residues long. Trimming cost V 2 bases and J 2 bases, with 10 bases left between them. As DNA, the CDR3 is TGTGCCAGCAGTGAAACCGGACTCGCCTACGAGCAGTACTTC. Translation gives CASSETGLAYEQYF.

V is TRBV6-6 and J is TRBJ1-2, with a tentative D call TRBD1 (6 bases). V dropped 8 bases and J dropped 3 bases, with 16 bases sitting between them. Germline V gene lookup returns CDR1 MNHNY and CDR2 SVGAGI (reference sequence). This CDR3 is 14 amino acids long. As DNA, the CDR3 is TGTGCCAGCGTTTCAGGGGCCACGGACTATGGCTACACCTTC. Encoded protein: CASVSGATDYGYTF.

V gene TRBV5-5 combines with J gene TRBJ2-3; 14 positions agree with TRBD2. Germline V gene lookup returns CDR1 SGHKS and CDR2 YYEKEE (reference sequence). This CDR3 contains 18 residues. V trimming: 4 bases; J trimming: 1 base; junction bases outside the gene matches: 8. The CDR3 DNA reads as TGTGCCAGCAGCCTTGGGACTAGCGGGGGTACGGGCACAGATACGCAGTATTTT. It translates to CASSLGTSGGTGTDTQYF.

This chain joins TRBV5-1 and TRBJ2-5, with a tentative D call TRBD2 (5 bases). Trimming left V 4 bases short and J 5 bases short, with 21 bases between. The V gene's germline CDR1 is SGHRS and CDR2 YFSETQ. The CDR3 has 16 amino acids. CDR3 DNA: TGCGCCAGCAGCCCCGGTGACTCAACCGGAGGTGAGACCCAGTACTTC. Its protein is CASSPGDSTGGETQYF.

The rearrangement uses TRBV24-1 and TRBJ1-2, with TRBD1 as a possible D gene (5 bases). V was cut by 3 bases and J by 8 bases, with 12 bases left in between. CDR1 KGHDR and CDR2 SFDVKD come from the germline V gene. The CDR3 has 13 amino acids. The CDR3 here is CATSDPTGFGYTF. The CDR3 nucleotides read TGTGCCACCAGTGATCCCACAGGTTTCGGCTACACCTTC.